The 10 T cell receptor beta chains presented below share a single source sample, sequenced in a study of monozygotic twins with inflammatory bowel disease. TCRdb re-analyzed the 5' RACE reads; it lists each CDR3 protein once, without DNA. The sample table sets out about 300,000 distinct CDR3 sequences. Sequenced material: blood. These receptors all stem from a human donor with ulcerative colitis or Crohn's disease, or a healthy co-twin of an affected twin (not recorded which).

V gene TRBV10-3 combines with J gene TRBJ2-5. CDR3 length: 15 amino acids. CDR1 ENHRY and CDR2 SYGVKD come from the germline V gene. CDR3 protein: CAISESGSFGETQYF.

CDR3 in amino acids: CASSILTASNEKLFF. The V gene is TRBV19, the J gene TRBJ1-4. The CDR3 totals 15 residues. Germline V gene lookup returns CDR1 LNHDA and CDR2 SQIVND (reference sequence). Full variable domain (remainder filled in from reference TRBV19 and TRBJ1-4): DGGITQSPKYLFRKEGQNVTLSCEQNLNHDAMYWYRQDPGQGLRLIYYSQIVNDFQKGDIAEGYSVSREKKESFPLTVTSAQKNPTAFYLCASSILTASNEKLFFGSGTQLSVL.

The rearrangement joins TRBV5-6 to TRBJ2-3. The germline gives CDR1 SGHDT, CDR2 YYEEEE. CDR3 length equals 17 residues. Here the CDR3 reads CASSLAGSSIVGDTQYF.

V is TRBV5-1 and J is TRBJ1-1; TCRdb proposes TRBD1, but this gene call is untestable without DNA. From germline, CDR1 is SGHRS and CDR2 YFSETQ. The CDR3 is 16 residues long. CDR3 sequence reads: CASSPRTGGRGTEAFF.

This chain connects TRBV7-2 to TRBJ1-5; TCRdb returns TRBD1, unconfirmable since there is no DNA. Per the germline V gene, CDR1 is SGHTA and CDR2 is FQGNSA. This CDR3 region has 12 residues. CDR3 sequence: CASSRDSQPQHF.

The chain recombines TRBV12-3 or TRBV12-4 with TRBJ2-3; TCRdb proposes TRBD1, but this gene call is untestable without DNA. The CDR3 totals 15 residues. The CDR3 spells CASRFSGGRTDTQYF.

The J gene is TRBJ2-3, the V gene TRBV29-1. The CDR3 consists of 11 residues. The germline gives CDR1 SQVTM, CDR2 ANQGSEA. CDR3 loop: CSVDGTDTQYF.

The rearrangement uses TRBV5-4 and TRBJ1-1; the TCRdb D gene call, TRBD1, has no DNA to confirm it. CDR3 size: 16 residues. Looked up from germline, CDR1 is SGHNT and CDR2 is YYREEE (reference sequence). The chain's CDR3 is CASSLSPGQMNTEAFF.

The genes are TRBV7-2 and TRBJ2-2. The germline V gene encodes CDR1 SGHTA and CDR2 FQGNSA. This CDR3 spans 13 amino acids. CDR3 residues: CASSFRETGELFF.

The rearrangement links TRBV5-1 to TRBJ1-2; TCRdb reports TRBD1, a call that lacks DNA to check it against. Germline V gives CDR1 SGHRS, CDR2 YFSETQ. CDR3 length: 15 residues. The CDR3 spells CASSYWDRPSDGYTF. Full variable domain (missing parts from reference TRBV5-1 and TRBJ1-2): KAGVTQTPRYLIKTRGQQVTLSCSPISGHRSVSWYQQTPGQGLQFLFEYFSETQRNKGNFPGRFSGRQFSNSRSEMNVSTLELGDSALYLCASSYWDRPSDGYTFGSGTRLTVV.